Below, 8 T cell receptor beta chains from the same sample are listed, as sequenced in a study of T cell responses to AZD1222 COVID-19 vaccine. The repertoire was sequenced with immunoSEQ multiplex PCR; TCRdb's copy has only in-frame clones and lacks some. Among more than 150,000 clones listed, approximately 94% were seen once. Sample: peripheral blood, taken 28 days after the second AZD1222 dose. The source of these receptors is an adult who received the AZD1222 COVID-19 vaccine.

This clone was detected once. The chain employs TRBV15 and TRBJ1-2; possible D gene TRBD1, 6 bases. The CDR3 runs to 15 residues. The germline V gene has CDR1 LNHNV and CDR2 YYDKDF (reference sequence). Trimming pared 0 bases from V and 2 bases from J, leaving 10 bases between. The CDR3 here is CATSREGGQNYGYTF. The CDR3 DNA reads TGTGCCACCAGCAGAGAGGGAGGACAGAACTATGGCTACACCTTC.

The rearrangement uses TRBV2 and TRBJ1-2; 7 bases are a match to TRBD1. CDR3 length equals 14 residues. The V gene's germline CDR1 is SNHLY and CDR2 FYNNEI. J lost 8 bases, V lost 2 bases, and 8 bases had no gene match. In nucleotides, the CDR3 is TGTGCCAGCAGTGAACGACAGGGAGGAGCGGGCTACACCTTC. It translates to CASSERQGGAGYTF.

The chain combines TRBV5-6 with TRBJ2-1; D is unresolved. Deletions cut 1 base from V and 8 bases from J, with 7 bases between. Germline-derived CDR1 and CDR2 are SGHDT and YYEEEE. CDR3 length equals 12 residues. The CDR3 DNA is TGTGCCAGCAGCTTGATACAGTATGAGCAGTTCTTC. It codes for CASSLIQYEQFF.

This chain joins TRBV7-2 and TRBJ1-2; D gene ambiguous. V was cut by 0 bases and J by 5 bases, with 10 bases left in between. Per the germline V gene, CDR1 is SGHTA and CDR2 is FQGNSA. The CDR3 totals 14 residues. Here the CDR3 DNA reads TGTGCCAGCAGCTTAGCGAGGCAGGATTATGGCTACACCTTC. Translation: CASSLARQDYGYTF. The full variable domain, rest sourced from reference TRBV7-2 and TRBJ1-2, is GAGVSQSPSNKVTEKGKDVELRCDPISGHTALYWYRQSLGQGLEFLIYFQGNSAPDKSGLPSDRFSAERTGGSVSTLTIQRTQQEDSAVYLCASSLARQDYGYTFGSGTRLTVV.

This chain links TRBV7-9 with TRBJ1-1; D unresolved. Germline CDR1 reads SEHNR; CDR2 reads FQNEAQ (reference sequence). This CDR3 is built from 14 residues. Trimming took off 5 bases at V and 2 bases at J, with 12 bases between the two ends. CDR3 nucleotides: TGTGCCAGCAGCCCGCCGGTCGACAACACTGAAGCTTTCTTT. This encodes CASSPPVDNTEAFF.

The chain joins TRBV19 to TRBJ2-1; tentative D call: TRBD2 (6 bases). The V gene lost 10 bases and the J gene lost 7 bases, with 20 bases spanning the gap. The CDR3 is 14 amino acids. Germline values: CDR1 LNHDA, CDR2 SQIVND (reference sequence). The DNA of the CDR3 is TGTGCCACCCGTCGGGAGTTTGTTGGAAATGAGCAGTTCTTC. This gives the protein CATRREFVGNEQFF.

The chain joins TRBV7-2 to TRBJ1-1; TRBD1 aligns across 7 bases. Trimming took 2 bases from V and 7 from J; bases not matched to a gene: 4. This CDR3 contains 13 residues. CDR1 and CDR2 (germline): SGHTA, FQGNSA. This CDR3 reads CASSLRQGVEAFF. The CDR3 DNA reads as TGTGCCAGCAGCTTAAGGCAGGGGGTTGAAGCTTTCTTT.

The V gene is TRBV11-3, the J gene TRBJ2-5; unclear D gene. V lost 1 base and J lost 3, with 6 bases in between. Germline V gene sequence: CDR1 SGHNT, CDR2 YENEEA. The CDR3 length is 13 residues. CDR3 in amino acids: CASSLAGKETQYF. CDR3 sequence (DNA): TGTGCCAGCAGCTTAGCGGGTAAAGAGACCCAGTACTTC.